The 18 T cell receptor beta chains listed next were all sequenced from one sample in a study of T cell responses to AZD1222 COVID-19 vaccine. Profiled with immunoSEQ multiplex PCR; TCRdb holds only in-frame clones, not every one. The sample consists of about 130,000 clones, around 89% of them appearing once. The material sequenced was peripheral blood, taken 28 days after the second AZD1222 dose. The receptors were gathered from an adult who received the AZD1222 COVID-19 vaccine.

V gene TRBV9 combines with J gene TRBJ1-2; a possible D gene is TRBD1 (5 bases). The CDR3 has 14 amino acids. V was clipped by 0 bases and J by 2 bases, with 8 bases between them. The germline V gene encodes CDR1 SGDLS and CDR2 YYNGEE. CDR3 amino acids: CASSVDDSNYGYTF. In nucleotides, the CDR3 is TGTGCCAGCAGCGTAGACGACAGCAACTATGGCTACACCTTC.

The chain is built from TRBV10-3 and TRBJ1-5; D might be TRBD1 (6 bases). V lost 3 bases and J 7 bases, leaving 10 bases between the germline ends. There are 13 residues in the CDR3. Germline V gives CDR1 ENHRY, CDR2 SYGVKD. Written as DNA, the CDR3 is TGTGCCATCAGTGACCTACAGGGACAGCCCCAGCATTTT. It specifies CAISDLQGQPQHF.

V is TRBV12-5 and J is TRBJ1-3; 7 bases align to TRBD1. Germline CDR1 and CDR2: LGHNT and FRNRAP. This CDR3 has 18 residues. The junction had 10 bases not matched to a gene; V was cut back by 2 bases and J by 0 bases. CDR3 DNA: TGTGCTAGTGGTTTGTCCACCGGGACAGTAAGCTCTGGAAACACCATATATTTT. It encodes CASGLSTGTVSSGNTIYF.

J is TRBJ1-1 and V is TRBV4-1; possible D gene TRBD1, 6 bases. The CDR3 is 18 residues long. CDR1 MGHRA and CDR2 YSYEKL come from the germline V gene. The V gene lost 4 bases and the J gene lost 1 base, with 22 bases spanning the gap. The CDR3 sequence: CASSPPGKQGTGNTEAFF. The CDR3 nucleotides read TGCGCCAGCAGCCCCCCAGGGAAACAGGGTACGGGGAACACTGAAGCTTTCTTT.

The V and J genes are TRBV7-9 and TRBJ2-3, with unresolved D. Germline loops: CDR1 SEHNR, CDR2 FQNEAQ (reference sequence). The CDR3 length is 15 residues. The V end lost 3 bases, the J end lost 2 bases, and 12 bases lay between the germline ends. In nucleotides, the CDR3 is TGTGCCAGCAGCTTTGGCGCGGATTCCACAGATACGCAGTATTTT. Protein sequence: CASSFGADSTDTQYF.

This clone appeared once. The chain joins TRBV27 to TRBJ1-1; 10 bases are shared with TRBD1. Per germline, CDR1 MNHEY and CDR2 SMNVEV (reference sequence). The CDR3 runs 15 residues. With V trimmed by 4 bases and J by 1 base, 3 bases remained unmatched. The CDR3 region has the DNA TGTGCCAGCAGTTCCCGACAGGGGGCGAACACTGAAGCTTTCTTT. The encoded protein is CASSSRQGANTEAFF.

The rearrangement links TRBV2 to TRBJ2-5; TRBD1 matches at 9 bases. The germline V gene has CDR1 SNHLY and CDR2 FYNNEI. This CDR3 has 14 residues. V lost 7 bases to trimming and J lost 4 bases; unmatched junction nucleotides: 7. CDR3 sequence reads: CASIPQGARETQYF. The CDR3 bases are TGTGCCAGCATCCCACAGGGGGCCCGAGAGACCCAGTACTTC.

The chain employs TRBV11-2 and TRBJ2-3; D is undetermined. CDR1 and CDR2 from the germline V gene are SGHAT and FQNNGV. Trimming stripped 6 bases from V and 6 bases from J, with 7 bases between. CDR3 length equals 11 residues. CDR3 in DNA: TGTGCCAGCAGGGAGATTGATACGCAGTATTTT. This translates into CASREIDTQYF.

This chain uses TRBV9 with TRBJ1-1; D unclear. CDR1 and CDR2 from the germline V gene are SGDLS and YYNGEE. V lost 4 bases to trimming and J lost 5 bases, with 15 bases between them. CDR3 length equals 14 residues. CDR3 amino acids: CASSPRREGTEAFF. The DNA for the CDR3 is TGTGCCAGCAGCCCAAGGAGGGAGGGTACTGAAGCTTTCTTT.

The chain has TRBV11-3 and TRBJ2-2, with TRBD1 matching 7 bases. Per germline, CDR1 SGHNT and CDR2 YENEEA. Trimming took 1 base from V and 8 from J; bases not matched to a gene: 7. The CDR3 runs to 15 residues. CDR3 loop: CASSLAGQMSGELFF. In DNA, the CDR3 is TGTGCCAGCAGCTTAGCGGGACAGATGTCGGGGGAGCTGTTTTTT.

The V call is TRBV29-1, the J call TRBJ1-1, with 8 positions matching TRBD1. Germline values: CDR1 SQVTM, CDR2 ANQGSEA. V gave up 6 bases and J gave up 12 bases; unmatched junction bases: 9. The CDR3 extends over 11 amino acids. The CDR3 DNA reads as TGCAGCGTCGTTCAGGGGGCATCGACTTTCTTT. The encoded protein is CSVVQGASTFF.

V gene TRBV18 combines with J gene TRBJ1-5, with a tentative D call TRBD1 (6 bases). In germline, CDR1 is KGHSH, CDR2 LQKENI. The germline V and J ends were trimmed by 2 bases and 5 bases, with 10 bases remaining between them. The CDR3 length is 14 residues. CDR3 in DNA: TGTGCCAGCTCACCAAAACAGGGAGATCAGCCCCAGCATTTT. It codes for CASSPKQGDQPQHF.

V and J are TRBV28 and TRBJ1-1; D gene ambiguous. Deletions cut 2 bases from V and 7 bases from J, with 17 bases between. The CDR3 length is 15 residues. Germline CDR1 is MDHEN and CDR2 is SYDVKM. This CDR3 reads CASSLTATYSFEAFF. CDR3 nucleotide sequence: TGTGCCAGCAGTTTAACCGCGACCTACAGTTTTGAAGCTTTCTTT.

V gene TRBV21-1 combines with J gene TRBJ2-7; the listed D gene, TRBD2, was not tested against the DNA. TRBV21-1 is given as a pseudogene. This CDR3 has 17 amino acids. CDR3 residues: CASLRTSGSSLNPEQYF. CDR3 DNA: TGTGCCAGCCTTAGGACTAGCGGGAGTTCCCTCAACCCCGAGCAGTACTTC.

This clone was observed once. The chain uses TRBV6-5 and TRBJ2-1; no reliable D call. The CDR3 length is 13 residues. Per germline, CDR1 MNHEY and CDR2 SVGAGI. The ends were cut back, 10 bases at V and 5 bases at J, with 15 bases in the middle. This CDR3 is CATLRPPNNEQFF. The DNA for the CDR3 is TGTGCCACTCTGCGGCCCCCAAACAATGAGCAGTTCTTC.

The chain couples TRBV10-1 to TRBJ2-1; TRBD2 might be the D (6 bases). Germline V gene lookup returns CDR1 WNHNN and CDR2 SYGVQD (reference sequence). Trimming removed 0 bases at V and 7 bases at J, with 10 bases between. The CDR3 loop spans 14 amino acids. The CDR3 reads CASSESIGGNEQFF. The CDR3, as DNA: TGCGCCAGCAGTGAGTCGATCGGAGGGAATGAGCAGTTCTTC.

The sample holds a few counts of this clone. The chain links TRBV2 to TRBJ2-1; 9 bases line up with TRBD2. Trimming cost V 5 bases and J 8 bases; bases outside gene matches: 10. CDR1 is SNHLY, CDR2 FYNNEI, per germline. CDR3 length: 15 amino acids. CDR3 in amino acids: CASSPRAGGNDEQFF. The CDR3 coding sequence is TGTGCCAGCAGTCCCAGGGCGGGAGGGAACGATGAGCAGTTCTTC. The full variable domain, completed using reference TRBV2 and TRBJ2-1, is EPEVTQTPSHQVTQMGQEVILRCVPISNHLYFYWYRQILGQKVEFLVSFYNNEISEKSEIFDDQFSVERPDGSNFTLKIRSTKLEDSAMYFCASSPRAGGNDEQFFGPGTRLTVL.

The chain joins TRBV2 to TRBJ1-6; weak D call: TRBD1 (5 bases). Trimming shortened V by 11 bases and J by 8 bases, and 16 bases separated the two germline ends. CDR3 length equals 13 residues. CDR1 and CDR2 from the germline V gene are SNHLY and FYNNEI. CDR3 protein: CAGTRGPDSPLHF. For the CDR3, the DNA is TGTGCCGGCACAAGGGGCCCCGATTCACCCCTCCACTTT.